This T cell receptor beta chain was found in a study of T-cell memory formation after mild COVID-19. The table lists this clonotype with many counts. MiXCR was run by TCRdb on the 5' RACE reads, yielding one entry per CDR3 protein. The table includes 260,000 or so distinct CDR3 sequences, 15% to 20% detected once. The origin of this receptor is a man aged 18 to 29 who had mild COVID-19 (a few samples of this study predate the infection). Cell type and time point are not known. Sequencing was carried out using PBMCs or a T cell subset sorted from them (not recorded which).

The CDR3 sequence is CASSSTINTEAFF. CDR3 DNA sequence: TGTGCCAGCAGCTCTACGATCAACACTGAAGCTTTCTTT. J is TRBJ1-1 and V is TRBV7-8; D remains ambiguous. CDR1 is SGHVS and CDR2 is FQNEAQ in the germline V gene. The ends were cut back, 4 bases at V and 2 bases at J, with 8 bases in the middle. There are 13 residues in the CDR3.